The 17 T cell receptor beta chains below all came from one sample that was sequenced in a study of blood T cell repertoires in COVID-19. Only in-frame clones appear in the TCRdb table, and some are missing; sequencing was by immunoSEQ multiplex PCR. The repertoire holds around 72,000 clones, with 70% to 90% as singletons. Material: peripheral blood. These receptors came from a man aged 45-60 years with acute or convalescent COVID-19.

This sequence joins TRBV7-9 and TRBJ2-5; D is undetermined. The ends were cut back, 4 bases at V and 5 bases at J, with 5 bases in the middle. CDR1 and CDR2 from the germline V gene are SEHNR and FQNEAQ (reference sequence). The CDR3 totals 11 residues. The CDR3 sequence is CASSSGETQYF. CDR3 sequence (DNA): TGTGCCAGCAGCTCCGGGGAGACCCAGTACTTC.

This chain links TRBV11-3 with TRBJ1-2, with 8 bases identical to TRBD1. This CDR3 region has 15 residues. The germline CDR1 and CDR2 sequences are SGHNT and YENEEA. V dropped 0 bases and J dropped 4; count of bases not matched to a gene: 4. Here the CDR3 DNA reads TGTGCCAGCAGCTTAGATCTGGACAGGGCCTATGGCTACACCTTC. As protein: CASSLDLDRAYGYTF.

CDR3 sequence: CASSPETSGGAYNEQFF. CDR3 nucleotide sequence: TGTGCCAGCTCACCAGAGACTAGCGGGGGCGCCTACAATGAGCAGTTCTTC. The chain links TRBV18 to TRBJ2-1, with 12 bases matching TRBD2. The CDR3 length is 17 residues. Germline CDR1 is KGHSH and CDR2 is LQKENI. The V gene end was trimmed by 2 bases and the J gene end by 2 bases; junction bases not matched to a gene: 4.

The V gene is TRBV7-3, the J gene TRBJ2-3; tentative D call: TRBD1 (6 bases). The CDR3 sequence is 19 residues long. V shed 3 bases and J shed 0 bases, with 22 bases lying between them. Germline assignment: CDR1 SGHTA and CDR2 FQGTGA. Here the CDR3 DNA reads TGTGCCAGCAGCTTGGGTCTGAGGGGGTTACTTTCTAGCACAGATACGCAGTATTTT. Translation: CASSLGLRGLLSSTDTQYF.

The V gene is TRBV19, the J gene TRBJ1-3; the D gene is possibly TRBD1 (5 bases). CDR3 size: 16 residues. The V end was cut by 6 bases, the J end by 0 bases, with 15 bases between. Germline V gene lookup returns CDR1 LNHDA and CDR2 SQIVND (reference sequence). The CDR3 coding sequence is TGTGCCAGTAGGCCCCCCGGCAGGGCCTCTGGAAACACCATATATTTT. Its translation is CASRPPGRASGNTIYF.

The chain uses TRBV13 and TRBJ1-1; maybe TRBD1 (5 bases). The CDR3 sequence is 13 residues long. Germline V gene lookup returns CDR1 PRHDT and CDR2 FYEKMQ (reference sequence). Deletions cut 4 bases from V and 1 base from J, with 7 bases between. Here the CDR3 DNA reads TGTGCCAGCAGCTCGCAGGGGAACACTGAAGCTTTCTTT. It encodes CASSSQGNTEAFF.

This sequence joins TRBV5-6 and TRBJ2-1; perhaps TRBD1 as D (6 bases). The V gene's germline CDR1 is SGHDT and CDR2 YYEEEE. The CDR3 spans 15 residues. Trimming removed 2 bases from V and 4 bases from J, with 13 bases in between. The CDR3 loop is CASSFKGVHYNEQFF. In DNA form, the CDR3 reads TGTGCCAGCAGCTTTAAGGGGGTTCATTACAATGAGCAGTTCTTC.

This chain joins TRBV18 and TRBJ1-2, with 12 bases aligning to TRBD1. With 0 bases clipped from V and 7 bases from J, the junction kept 6 bases outside the gene matches. This CDR3 region has 16 residues. Per the germline V gene, CDR1 is KGHSH and CDR2 is LQKENI. The CDR3 DNA reads TGTGCCAGCTCACCACCGGTGGGACAGGGGGCGTTTGGCTACACCTTC. Translation gives CASSPPVGQGAFGYTF.

V and J are TRBV3-1 (or the pseudogene TRBV3-2) and TRBJ1-5, with D possibly matching TRBD1 (5 bases). The CDR3 consists of 16 residues. V lost 0 bases and J 2 bases, leaving 11 bases between the germline ends. CDR1 is LGHDT, CDR2 YNNKEL, per germline (reference sequence). The CDR3 is CASSQDLGARNQPQHF. For the CDR3, the DNA is TGTGCCAGCAGCCAAGATCTAGGGGCCCGCAATCAGCCCCAGCATTTT.

The chain is built from TRBV6-5 and TRBJ1-1, with D tentatively TRBD1 (5 bases). V gave up 3 bases and J gave up 3 bases, with 17 bases separating them. The CDR3 totals 16 residues. CDR1 MNHEY and CDR2 SVGAGI come from the germline V gene. CDR3: CASSYSRGGRYTEAFF. In nucleotides, the CDR3 is TGTGCCAGCAGTTATTCGCGGGGGGGGAGGTACACTGAAGCTTTCTTT.

The V gene is TRBV5-1, the J gene TRBJ2-7; 13 nucleotides agree with TRBD2. J was trimmed by 5 bases and V by 5 bases; bases with no gene match: 7. The CDR3 spans 15 residues. Germline CDR1 SGHRS, CDR2 YFSETQ. For the CDR3, the DNA is TGCGCCAGCAGTATACTAGCGGGGGGGAAGGACGAGCAGTACTTC. This translates into CASSILAGGKDEQYF.

The rearrangement links TRBV2 to TRBJ1-5; a possible D gene is TRBD1 (5 bases). The CDR3 spans 14 residues. Germline V CDR1 and CDR2: SNHLY, FYNNEI. The ends were cut back, 4 bases at V and 4 bases at J, with 11 bases in the middle. In nucleotides, the CDR3 is TGTGCCAGCAGTGCGTTGACAGAAAATCAGCCCCAGCATTTT. Its protein is CASSALTENQPQHF.

This clone was counted a single time. The chain uses TRBV14 and TRBJ2-5; D is ambiguous. The CDR3 is made up of 17 amino acids. V shed 1 base and J shed 0 bases, with 15 bases lying between them. Per the germline V gene, CDR1 is SGHDN and CDR2 is FVKESK. The CDR3 DNA is TGTGCCAGCAGCCAAGTATCAGTGGTAATACACCAAGAGACCCAGTACTTC. It encodes CASSQVSVVIHQETQYF.

The V and J genes are TRBV5-1 and TRBJ1-1; unclear D gene. Germline V CDR1 and CDR2: SGHRS, YFSETQ. The germline V and J ends were trimmed by 0 bases and 5 bases, with 8 bases remaining between them. The CDR3 has 13 residues. The CDR3 spells CASSLGGVTEAFF. CDR3 DNA: TGCGCCAGCAGCTTGGGCGGGGTAACTGAAGCTTTCTTT.

The chain is built from TRBV10-3 and TRBJ2-3; D may be TRBD2 (7 bases). CDR1 and CDR2 from the germline V gene are ENHRY and SYGVKD. CDR3 length equals 14 residues. Trimming removed 8 bases at V and 4 bases at J, with 16 bases between. Written as DNA, the CDR3 is TGTGCCATCCGCGAAGGGGGGGCCGCAGATACGCAGTATTTT. Amino acids: CAIREGGAADTQYF.

The sample holds one count of this clone. The gene calls are TRBV5-1 and TRBJ2-3; 14 positions agree with TRBD2. The germline V gene has CDR1 SGHRS and CDR2 YFSETQ. Unmatched junction bases numbered 4, after V lost 4 bases and J lost 0 bases. The CDR3 is 17 residues long. The CDR3 bases are TGCGCCAGCAGCGACGGGACTAGCGGGGGTAGCACAGATACGCAGTATTTT. Translation gives CASSDGTSGGSTDTQYF.

The chain carries TRBV4-1 and TRBJ2-1; TRBD1 agrees at 8 bases. CDR1 MGHRA and CDR2 YSYEKL come from the germline V gene. The trim removed 5 bases at V and 5 bases at J, leaving 5 bases unmatched. The CDR3 contains 14 residues. Here the CDR3 DNA reads TGCGCCAGCAGCTCCCAGACAGGGGACAATGAGCAGTTCTTC. It yields the protein CASSSQTGDNEQFF.